This T cell receptor (beta chain) was identified during a study of technical replicates of blood from four donors. This CDR3 spans 12 amino acids. V trimming: 5 bases; J trimming: 7 bases; junction bases outside the gene matches: 2. Germline V lookup: CDR1 SGHNT, CDR2 YENEEA. TCRdb's table, derived via immunoSEQ multiplex PCR, lists solely in-frame clones and lacks some. The sample includes approximately 75,000 clones, 95% to 98% of them seen just once. Sequenced sample: T cells isolated from PBMCs. The TCR originated in a human donor in good health. This chain connects TRBV11-3 to TRBJ1-5; TRBD1 matches at 7 bases. In DNA, the CDR3 is TGTGCCAGCAGCAAGGGGGCCCAGCCCCAGCATTTT. This encodes CASSKGAQPQHF.